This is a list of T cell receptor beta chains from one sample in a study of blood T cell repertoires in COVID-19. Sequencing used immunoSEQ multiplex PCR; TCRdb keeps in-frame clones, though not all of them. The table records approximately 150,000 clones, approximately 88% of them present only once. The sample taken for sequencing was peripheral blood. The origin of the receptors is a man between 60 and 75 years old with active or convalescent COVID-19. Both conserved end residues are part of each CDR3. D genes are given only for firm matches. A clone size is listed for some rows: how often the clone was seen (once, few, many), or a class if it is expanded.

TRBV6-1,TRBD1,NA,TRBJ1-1,TGTGCCAGCAGTGAAGCGAGAACAGGGGTTAATGAAGCTTTCTTT,CASSEARTGVNEAFF
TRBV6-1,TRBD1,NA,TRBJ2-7,TGTGCCAGCAGTGACCCAGGGACAGCACTCTACGAGCAGTACTTC,CASSDPGTALYEQYF
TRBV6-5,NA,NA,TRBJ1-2,TGTGCCAGCAGTTACGACAGGCGCTCCTATGGCTACACCTTC,CASSYDRRSYGYTF
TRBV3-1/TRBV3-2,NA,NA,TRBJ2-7,TGTGCCAGCAGCCTATCCCCTATCGAGCAGTACTTC,CASSLSPIEQYF
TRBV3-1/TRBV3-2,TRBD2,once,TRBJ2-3,TGTGCCAGCAGCCAAACCGGACTAGCGGGTATCACAGATACGCAGTATTTT,CASSQTGLAGITDTQYF
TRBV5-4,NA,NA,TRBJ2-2,TGTGCCAGCAGCCCGATCGTGGAGACGGGGGAGCTGTTTTTT,CASSPIVETGELFF
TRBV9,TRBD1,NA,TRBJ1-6,TGTGCCAGCAGCTTAAGGACAGGGGGAAATTCACCCCTCCACTTT,CASSLRTGGNSPLHF
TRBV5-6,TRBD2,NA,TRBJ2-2,TGTGCCAGCAGCCCCGGACTAGCGGGGTACGCGAACACCGGGGAGCTGTTTTTT,CASSPGLAGYANTGELFF
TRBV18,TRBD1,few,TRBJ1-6,TGTGCCAGCTCACCCGGGACAGACTTATATAATTCACCCCTCCACTTT,CASSPGTDLYNSPLHF
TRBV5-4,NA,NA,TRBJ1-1,TGTGCCAGCAGCTGGCGACTAGATGGCACTGAAGCTTTCTTT,CASSWRLDGTEAFF
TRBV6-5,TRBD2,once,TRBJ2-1,TGTGCCAGCAGTTACGAGCTAGCGGGAGGCTACAATGAGCAGTTCTTC,CASSYELAGGYNEQFF
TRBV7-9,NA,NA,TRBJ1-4,TGTGCCAGCAGCCCGACACGGGGATTGGGAGAAAAACTGTTTTTT,CASSPTRGLGEKLFF
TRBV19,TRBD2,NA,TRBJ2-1,TGTGCCAGTGAGAGACTAGCGGGAGAGAATGAGCAGTTCTTC,CASERLAGENEQFF
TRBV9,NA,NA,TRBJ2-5,TGTGCCAGCAGCTTTCGGACTGGAAAGGAAGAGACCCAGTACTTC,CASSFRTGKEETQYF
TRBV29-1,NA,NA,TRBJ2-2,TGCAGCGGCGGCAGGGGTCTTAGCGGGGAGCTGTTTTTT,CSGGRGLSGELFF
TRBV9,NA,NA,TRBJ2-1,TGTGCCAGCAGCGTAGAAGGCGGTAGCTCCTACAATGAGCAGTTCTTC,CASSVEGGSSYNEQFF
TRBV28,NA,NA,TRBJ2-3,TGTGCCAGCAGTTGGAGAGGGGGTGGCCGAGCAGATACGCAGTATTTT,CASSWRGGGRADTQYF
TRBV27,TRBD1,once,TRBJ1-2,TGTGCCAGCAGTACCGGGACAGCCGGCTACACCTTC,CASSTGTAGYTF
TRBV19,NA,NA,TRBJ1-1,TGTGCCAGTAGTATAAGGGGCGACACTGAAGCTTTCTTT,CASSIRGDTEAFF
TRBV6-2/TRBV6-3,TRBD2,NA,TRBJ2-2,TGTGCCAGCAGCCGACTAGCGGGAAAAGCCGGGGAGCTGTTTTTT,CASSRLAGKAGELFF
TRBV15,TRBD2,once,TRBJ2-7,TGTGCCACCAGCGGGGAACTAGCGGTCTACTACGAGCAGTACTTC,CATSGELAVYYEQYF
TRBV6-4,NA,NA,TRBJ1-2,TGTGCCAGCAGTGAGCAGCCTGGAGGCTATGGCTACACCTTC,CASSEQPGGYGYTF
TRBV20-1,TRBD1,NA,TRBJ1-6,TGCAGTGCTAGTACAGGGGAATATAATTCACCCCTCCACTTT,CSASTGEYNSPLHF
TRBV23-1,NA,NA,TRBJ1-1,TGCGCCAGCAGTCACCCACTTCCTACCACGAACACTGAAGCTTTCTTT,CASSHPLPTTNTEAFF